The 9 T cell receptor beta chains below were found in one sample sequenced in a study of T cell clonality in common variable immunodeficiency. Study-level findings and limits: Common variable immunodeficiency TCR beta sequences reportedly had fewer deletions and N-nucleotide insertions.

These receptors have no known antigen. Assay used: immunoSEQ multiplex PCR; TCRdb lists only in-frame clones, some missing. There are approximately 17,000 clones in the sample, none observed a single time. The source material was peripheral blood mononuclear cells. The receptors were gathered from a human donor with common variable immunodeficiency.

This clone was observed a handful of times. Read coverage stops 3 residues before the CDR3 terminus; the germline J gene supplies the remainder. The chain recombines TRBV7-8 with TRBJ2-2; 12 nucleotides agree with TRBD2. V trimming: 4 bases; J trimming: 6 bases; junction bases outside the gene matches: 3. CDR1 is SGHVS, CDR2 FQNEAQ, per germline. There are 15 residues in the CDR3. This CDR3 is CASSSSGRGAGELFF. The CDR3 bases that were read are TGTGCCAGCAGCTCTAGCGGGAGGGGGGCCGGGGAG.

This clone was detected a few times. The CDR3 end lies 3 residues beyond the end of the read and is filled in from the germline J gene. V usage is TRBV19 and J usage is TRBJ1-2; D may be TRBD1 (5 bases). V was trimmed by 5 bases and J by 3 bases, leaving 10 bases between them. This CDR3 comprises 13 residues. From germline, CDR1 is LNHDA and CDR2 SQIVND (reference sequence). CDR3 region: CASSRGEHYGYTF. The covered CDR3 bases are TGTGCCAGTAGTCGAGGGGAGCACTATGGC. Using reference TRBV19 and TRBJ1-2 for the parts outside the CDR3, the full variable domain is DGGITQSPKYLFRKEGQNVTLSCEQNLNHDAMYWYRQDPGQGLRLIYYSQIVNDFQKGDIAEGYSVSREKKESFPLTVTSAQKNPTAFYLCASSRGEHYGYTFGSGTRLTVV.

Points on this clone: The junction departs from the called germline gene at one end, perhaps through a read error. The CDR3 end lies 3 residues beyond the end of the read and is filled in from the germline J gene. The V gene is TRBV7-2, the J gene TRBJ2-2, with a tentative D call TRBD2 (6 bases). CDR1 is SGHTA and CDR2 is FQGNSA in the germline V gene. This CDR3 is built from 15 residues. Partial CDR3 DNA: TGTGCCAGCAGCATAGCGGCCGGGTTTACCGGGGAG. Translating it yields CASSIAAGFTGE. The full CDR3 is CASSIAAGFTGELFF.

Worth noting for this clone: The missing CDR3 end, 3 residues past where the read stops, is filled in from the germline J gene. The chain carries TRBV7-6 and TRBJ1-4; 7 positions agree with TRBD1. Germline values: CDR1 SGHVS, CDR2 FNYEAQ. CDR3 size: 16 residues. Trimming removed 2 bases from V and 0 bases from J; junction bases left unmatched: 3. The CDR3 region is CASSLRDSATNEKLFF. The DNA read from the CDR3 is TGTGCCAGCAGCTTACGGGACAGTGCAACTAATGAAAAA.

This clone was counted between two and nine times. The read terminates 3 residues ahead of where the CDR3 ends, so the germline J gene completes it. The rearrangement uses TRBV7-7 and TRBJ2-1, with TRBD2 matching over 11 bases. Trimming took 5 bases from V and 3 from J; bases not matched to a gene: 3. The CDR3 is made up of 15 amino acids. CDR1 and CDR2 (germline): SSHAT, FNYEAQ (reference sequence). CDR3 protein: CASSKTSGSYNEQFF. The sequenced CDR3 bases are TGTGCCAGCAGCAAAACTAGCGGGAGCTACAATGAG.

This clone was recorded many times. Incomplete CDR3 DNA: TGTGCCAGCAGTGAAAATGGGGGACTG. Translating gives CASSENGGL. The whole CDR3 protein is CASSENGGLAFF. V usage is TRBV6-1 and J usage is TRBJ1-1; possible D gene TRBD1, 5 bases. With the read ending 3 residues before the CDR3 end, the germline J gene is used to fill in that end. The CDR3 consists of 12 residues. Germline-derived CDR1 and CDR2 are MNHNS and SASEGT.

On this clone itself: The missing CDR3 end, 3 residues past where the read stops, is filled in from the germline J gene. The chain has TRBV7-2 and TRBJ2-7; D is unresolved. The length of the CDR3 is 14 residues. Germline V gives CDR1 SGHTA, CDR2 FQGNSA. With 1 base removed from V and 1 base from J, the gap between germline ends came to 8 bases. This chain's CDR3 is CASSLGLSSYEQYF. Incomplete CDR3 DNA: TGTGCCAGCAGCTTAGGTCTCTCTTCCTACGAG.

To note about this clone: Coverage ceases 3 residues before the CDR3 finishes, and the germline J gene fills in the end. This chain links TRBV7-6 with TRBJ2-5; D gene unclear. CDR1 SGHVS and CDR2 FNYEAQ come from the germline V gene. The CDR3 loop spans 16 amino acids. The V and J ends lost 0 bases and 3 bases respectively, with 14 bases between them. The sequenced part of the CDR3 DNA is TGTGCCAGCAGCTTAGCTTCTCTAGGCGCAAAAGAGACC. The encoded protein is CASSLASLGAKET. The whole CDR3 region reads CASSLASLGAKETQYF.

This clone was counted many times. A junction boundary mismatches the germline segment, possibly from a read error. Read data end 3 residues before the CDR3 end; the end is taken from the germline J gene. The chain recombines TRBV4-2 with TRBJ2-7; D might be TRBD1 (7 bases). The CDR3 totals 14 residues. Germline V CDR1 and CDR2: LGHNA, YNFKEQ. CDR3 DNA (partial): TGCGCCAGCAGCCAACTCCAGGGGGGCTACGAG. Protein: CASSQLQGGYE. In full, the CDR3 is CASSQLQGGYEQYF.